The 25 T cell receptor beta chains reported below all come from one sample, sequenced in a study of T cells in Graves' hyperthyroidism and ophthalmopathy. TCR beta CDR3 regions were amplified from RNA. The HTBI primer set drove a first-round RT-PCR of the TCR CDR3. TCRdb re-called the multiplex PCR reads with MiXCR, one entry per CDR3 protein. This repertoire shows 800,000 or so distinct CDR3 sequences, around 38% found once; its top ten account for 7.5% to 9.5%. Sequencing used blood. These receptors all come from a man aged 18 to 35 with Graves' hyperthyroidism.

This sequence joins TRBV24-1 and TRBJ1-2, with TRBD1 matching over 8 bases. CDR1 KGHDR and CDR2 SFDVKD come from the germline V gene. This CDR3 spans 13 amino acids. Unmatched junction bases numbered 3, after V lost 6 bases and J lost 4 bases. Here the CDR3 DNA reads TGTGCCACCAGTACAGGGGGAGTCTATGGCTACACCTTC. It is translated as CATSTGGVYGYTF.

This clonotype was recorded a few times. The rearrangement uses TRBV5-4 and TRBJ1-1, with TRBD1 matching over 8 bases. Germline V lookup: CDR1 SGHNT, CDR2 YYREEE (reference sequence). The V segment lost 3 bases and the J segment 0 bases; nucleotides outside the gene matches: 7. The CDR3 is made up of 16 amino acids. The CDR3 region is CASSSPGGVLNTEAFF. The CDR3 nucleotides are TGTGCCAGCAGCTCCCCAGGGGGCGTGTTGAACACTGAAGCTTTCTTT.

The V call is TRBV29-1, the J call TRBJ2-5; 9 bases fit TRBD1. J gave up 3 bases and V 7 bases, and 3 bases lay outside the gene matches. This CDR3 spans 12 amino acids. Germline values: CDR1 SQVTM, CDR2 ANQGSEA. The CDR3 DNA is TGCAGCGGCTGGACAGGGGAAGAGACCCAGTACTTC. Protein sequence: CSGWTGEETQYF.

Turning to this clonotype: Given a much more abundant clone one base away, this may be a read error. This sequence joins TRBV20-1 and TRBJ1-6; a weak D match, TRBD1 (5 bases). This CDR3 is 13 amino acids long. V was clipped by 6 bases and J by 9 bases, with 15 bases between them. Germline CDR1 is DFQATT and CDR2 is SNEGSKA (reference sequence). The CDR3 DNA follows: TGCAGTGCCGGGACCGACGAGAGTTCACCCCTCCACTTT. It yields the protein CSAGTDESSPLHF.

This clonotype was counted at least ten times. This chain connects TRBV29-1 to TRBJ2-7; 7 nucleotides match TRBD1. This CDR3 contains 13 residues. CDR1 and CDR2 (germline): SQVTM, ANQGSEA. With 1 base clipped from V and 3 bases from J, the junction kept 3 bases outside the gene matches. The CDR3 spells CSVEGDRDYEQYF. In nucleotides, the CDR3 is TGCAGCGTTGAAGGGGACAGAGACTACGAGCAGTACTTC.

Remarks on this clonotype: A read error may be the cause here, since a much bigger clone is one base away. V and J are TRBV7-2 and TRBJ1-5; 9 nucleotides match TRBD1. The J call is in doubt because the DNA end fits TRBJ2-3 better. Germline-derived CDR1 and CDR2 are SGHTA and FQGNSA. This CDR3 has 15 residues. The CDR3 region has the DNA TGTGCCAGCAGCTTAGGACAGGGGGGCATTCAGCCCCAGTATTTT. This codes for CASSLGQGGIQPQYF.

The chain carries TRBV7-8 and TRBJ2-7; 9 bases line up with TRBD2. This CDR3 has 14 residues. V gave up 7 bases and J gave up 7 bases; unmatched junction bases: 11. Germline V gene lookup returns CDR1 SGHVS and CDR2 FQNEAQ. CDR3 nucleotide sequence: TGTGCCAGCACCCCGGGACTAGCAAATCGAGAGCAGTACTTC. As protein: CASTPGLANREQYF.

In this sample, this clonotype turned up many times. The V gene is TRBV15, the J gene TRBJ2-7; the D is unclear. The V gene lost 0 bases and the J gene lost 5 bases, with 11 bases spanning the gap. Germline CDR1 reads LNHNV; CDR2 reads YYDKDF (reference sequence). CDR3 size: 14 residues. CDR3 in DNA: TGTGCCACCAGCAGAGATCGGTGGGGAAACGAGCAGTACTTC. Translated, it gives CATSRDRWGNEQYF.

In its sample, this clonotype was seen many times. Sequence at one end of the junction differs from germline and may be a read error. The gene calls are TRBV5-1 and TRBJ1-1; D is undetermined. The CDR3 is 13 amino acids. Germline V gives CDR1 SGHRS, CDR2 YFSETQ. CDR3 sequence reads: CASSLTVSTEAFF. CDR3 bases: TGTGCCAGCAGCTTAACCGTGAGCACTGAAGCTTTCTTT.

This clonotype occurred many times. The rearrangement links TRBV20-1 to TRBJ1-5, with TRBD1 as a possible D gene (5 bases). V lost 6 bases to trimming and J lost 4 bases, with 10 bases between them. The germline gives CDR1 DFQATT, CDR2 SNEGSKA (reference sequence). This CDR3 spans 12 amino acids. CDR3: CSATGRNQPQHF. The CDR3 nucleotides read TGCAGTGCCACGGGACGGAATCAGCCCCAGCATTTT.

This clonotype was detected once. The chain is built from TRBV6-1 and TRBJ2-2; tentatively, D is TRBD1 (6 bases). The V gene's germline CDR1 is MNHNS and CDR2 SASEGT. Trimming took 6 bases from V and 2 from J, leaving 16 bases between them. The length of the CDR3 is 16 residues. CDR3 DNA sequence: TGTGCCAGCAGCCTATTCGGGACAAGCAACACCGGGGAGCTGTTTTTT. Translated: CASSLFGTSNTGELFF.

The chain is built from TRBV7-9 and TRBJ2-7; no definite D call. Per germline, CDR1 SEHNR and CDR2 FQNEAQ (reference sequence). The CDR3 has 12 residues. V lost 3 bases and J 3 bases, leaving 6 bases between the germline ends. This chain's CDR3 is CASSFDLYEQYF. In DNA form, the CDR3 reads TGTGCCAGCAGCTTCGACCTCTACGAGCAGTACTTC.

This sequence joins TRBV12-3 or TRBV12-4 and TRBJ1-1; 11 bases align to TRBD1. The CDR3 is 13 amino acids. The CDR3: CASGLDRGPGAFF. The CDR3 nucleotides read TGTGCTAGTGGTTTGGACAGGGGGCCTGGAGCTTTCTTT.

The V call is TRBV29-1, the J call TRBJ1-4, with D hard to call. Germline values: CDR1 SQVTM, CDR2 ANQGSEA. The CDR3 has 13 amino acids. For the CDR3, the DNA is TGCAACGGTGCTAGAGAGCGCAGATTCGGTCTGTTTTTT. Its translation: CNGARERRFGLFF. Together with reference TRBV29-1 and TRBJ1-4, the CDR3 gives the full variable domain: SAVISQKPSRDICQRGTSLTIQCQVDSQVTMMFWYRQQPGQSLTLIATANQGSEATYESGFVIDKFPISRPNLTFSTLTVSNMSPEDSSIYLCNGARERRFGLFFGSGTQLSVL.

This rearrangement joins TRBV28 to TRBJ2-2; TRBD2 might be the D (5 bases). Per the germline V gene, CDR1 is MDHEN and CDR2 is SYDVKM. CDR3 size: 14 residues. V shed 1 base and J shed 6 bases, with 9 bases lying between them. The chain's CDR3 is CASSLFGIAGELFF. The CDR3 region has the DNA TGTGCCAGCAGTTTATTCGGGATCGCCGGGGAGCTGTTTTTT. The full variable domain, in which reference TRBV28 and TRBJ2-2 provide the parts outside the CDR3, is DVKVTQSSRYLVKRTGEKVFLECVQDMDHENMFWYRQDPGLGLRLIYFSYDVKMKEKGDIPEGYSVSREKKERFSLILESASTNQTSMYLCASSLFGIAGELFFGEGSRLTVL.

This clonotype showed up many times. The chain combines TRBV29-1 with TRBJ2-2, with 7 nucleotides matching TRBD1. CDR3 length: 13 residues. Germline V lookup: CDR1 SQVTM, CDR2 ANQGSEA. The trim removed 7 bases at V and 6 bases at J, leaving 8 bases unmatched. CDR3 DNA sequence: TGCAGCGCCCGGGACAGAGTAGCCGGGGAGCTGTTTTTT. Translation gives CSARDRVAGELFF.

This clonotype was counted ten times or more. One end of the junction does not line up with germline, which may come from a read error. The DNA of the CDR3 is TGTGCCAGCAGCCGAGGGACTGAAGCTTTCTTT. Its translation: CASSRGTEAFF. The rearrangement uses TRBV5-1 and TRBJ1-1; no clear D. This CDR3 spans 11 amino acids. Germline CDR1 and CDR2: SGHRS and YFSETQ.

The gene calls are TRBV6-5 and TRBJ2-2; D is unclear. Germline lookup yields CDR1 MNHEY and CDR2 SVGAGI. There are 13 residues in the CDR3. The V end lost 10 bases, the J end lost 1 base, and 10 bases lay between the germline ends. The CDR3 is CATHPLNTGELFF. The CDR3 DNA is TGTGCCACTCATCCTCTGAACACCGGGGAGCTGTTTTTT.

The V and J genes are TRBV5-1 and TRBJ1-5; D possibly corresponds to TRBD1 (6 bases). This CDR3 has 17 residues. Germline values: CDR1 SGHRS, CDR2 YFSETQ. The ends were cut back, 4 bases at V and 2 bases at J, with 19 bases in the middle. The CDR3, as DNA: TGCGCCAGCAGCCATGGCGGACAGCCTCGGGGCAATCAGCCCCAGCATTTT. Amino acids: CASSHGGQPRGNQPQHF.

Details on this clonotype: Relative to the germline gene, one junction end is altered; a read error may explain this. The DNA of the CDR3 is TGTGCCAGCAGGCGGGAGGGAGGCACTGAAGCTTCCTTT. Its translation is CASRREGGTEASF. This rearrangement joins TRBV6-1 to TRBJ1-1, with unresolved D. CDR3 length equals 13 residues. From germline, CDR1 is MNHNS and CDR2 SASEGT.

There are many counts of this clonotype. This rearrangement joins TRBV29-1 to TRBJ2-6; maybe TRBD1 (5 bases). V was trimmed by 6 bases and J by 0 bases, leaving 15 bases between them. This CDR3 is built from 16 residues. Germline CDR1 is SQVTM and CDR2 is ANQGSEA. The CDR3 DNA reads TGCAGCGTCATCTTGACAGCTAGCTCTGGGGCCAACGTCCTGACTTTC. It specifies CSVILTASSGANVLTF.

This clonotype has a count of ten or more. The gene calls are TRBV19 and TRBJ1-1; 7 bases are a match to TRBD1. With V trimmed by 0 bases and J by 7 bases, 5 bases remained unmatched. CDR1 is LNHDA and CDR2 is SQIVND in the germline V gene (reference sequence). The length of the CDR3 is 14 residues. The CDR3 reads CASSIDPGTDEAFF. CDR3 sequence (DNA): TGTGCCAGTAGTATAGATCCCGGGACAGATGAAGCTTTCTTT.

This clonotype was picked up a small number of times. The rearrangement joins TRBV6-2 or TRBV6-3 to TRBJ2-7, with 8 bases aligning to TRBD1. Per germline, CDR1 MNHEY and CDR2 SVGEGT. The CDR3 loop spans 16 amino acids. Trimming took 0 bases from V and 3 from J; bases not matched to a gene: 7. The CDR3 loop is CASSYSPSTGDYEQYF. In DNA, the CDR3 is TGTGCCAGCAGTTACTCTCCCTCGACAGGGGACTACGAGCAGTACTTC.

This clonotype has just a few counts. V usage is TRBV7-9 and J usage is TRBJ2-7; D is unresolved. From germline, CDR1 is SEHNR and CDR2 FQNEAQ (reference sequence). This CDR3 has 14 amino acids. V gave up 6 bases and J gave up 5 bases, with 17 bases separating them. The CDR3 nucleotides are TGTGCCAGCAGTTTTGTGGGTATGACGGACGAGCAGTACTTC. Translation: CASSFVGMTDEQYF.

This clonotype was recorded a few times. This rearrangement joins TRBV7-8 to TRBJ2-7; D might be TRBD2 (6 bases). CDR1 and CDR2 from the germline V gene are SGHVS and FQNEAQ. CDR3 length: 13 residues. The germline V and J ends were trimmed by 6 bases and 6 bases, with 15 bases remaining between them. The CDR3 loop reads CASRTSGFGEQYF. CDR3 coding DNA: TGTGCCAGCAGGACCAGCGGGTTCGGCGAGCAGTACTTC. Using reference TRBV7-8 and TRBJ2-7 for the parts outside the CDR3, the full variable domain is GAGVSQSPRYKVAKRGQDVALRCDPISGHVSLFWYQQALGQGPEFLTYFQNEAQLDKSGLPSDRFFAERPEGSVSTLKIQRTQQEDSAVYLCASRTSGFGEQYFGPGTRLTVT.